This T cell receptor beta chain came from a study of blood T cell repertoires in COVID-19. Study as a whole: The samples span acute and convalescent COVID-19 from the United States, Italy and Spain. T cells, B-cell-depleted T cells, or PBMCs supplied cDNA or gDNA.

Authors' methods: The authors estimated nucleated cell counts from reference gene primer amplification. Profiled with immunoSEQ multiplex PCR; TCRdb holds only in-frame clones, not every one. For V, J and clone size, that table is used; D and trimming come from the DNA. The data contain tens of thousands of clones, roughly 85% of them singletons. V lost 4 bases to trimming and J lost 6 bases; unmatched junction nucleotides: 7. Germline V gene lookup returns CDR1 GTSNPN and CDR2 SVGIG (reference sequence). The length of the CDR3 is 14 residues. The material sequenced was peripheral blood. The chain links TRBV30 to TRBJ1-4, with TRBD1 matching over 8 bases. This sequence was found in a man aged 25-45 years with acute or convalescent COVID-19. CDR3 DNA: TGTGCCTGGAATTCTGACAGGGGCTATGAAAAACTGTTTTTT. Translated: CAWNSDRGYEKLFF.